The 25 T cell receptor beta chains in this list originate from one sample, sequenced in a study of T cells after yellow fever vaccination. TCRdb processed the 5' RACE reads anew with MiXCR; each CDR3 protein has one entry. The sample lists a few hundred thousand distinct CDR3 sequences, around 13% occurring once. The sample here was CD4+ T cells sorted from PBMCs, taken 45 days after the yellow fever booster vaccination. These receptors all come from a man under 40 who received the YFV17D yellow fever vaccine.

The chain is built from TRBV6-5 and TRBJ2-5; D is possibly TRBD2 (6 bases). The CDR3 totals 15 residues. V lost 0 bases to trimming and J lost 5 bases, with 13 bases between them. CDR1 is MNHEY and CDR2 is SVGAGI in the germline V gene. CDR3 bases: TGTGCCAGCAGTTACTCGGGTGGGGCGGGGGAGACCCAGTACTTC. It is translated as CASSYSGGAGETQYF.

This clonotype was picked up a small number of times. This chain uses TRBV11-2 with TRBJ2-7; TRBD2 matches 7 bases. J was trimmed by 6 bases and V by 1 base; bases with no gene match: 24. Looked up from germline, CDR1 is SGHAT and CDR2 is FQNNGV. The CDR3 has 20 residues. CDR3 nucleotides: TGTGCCAGCAGCTTAGGTTTTCCGTCCCGAATCTCGGCCGCGGGAGTCGAGCAGTACTTC. Encoded protein: CASSLGFPSRISAAGVEQYF.

The gene calls are TRBV5-1 and TRBJ2-2; TRBD1 or TRBD2 may be the D gene (5 bases each). Looked up from germline, CDR1 is SGHRS and CDR2 is YFSETQ. Trimming shortened V by 0 bases and J by 6 bases, and 15 bases separated the two germline ends. The CDR3 has 16 residues. The CDR3 here is CASSLAGSGDPGELFF. The DNA for the CDR3 is TGCGCCAGCAGCTTGGCAGGGAGTGGGGATCCCGGGGAGCTGTTTTTT.

This clonotype was found a few times. V gene TRBV7-2 combines with J gene TRBJ2-7; D uncertain. Germline loops: CDR1 SGHTA, CDR2 FQGNSA. The CDR3 sequence is 12 residues long. V was cut by 5 bases and J by 7 bases, with 12 bases left in between. The CDR3 bases are TGTGCCAGCAGCCCTCGGGCGTGGGAGCAGTACTTC. Translated: CASSPRAWEQYF.

The CDR3 here is CASSFNGANTGELFF. CDR3 in DNA: TGTGCCAGCAGTTTCAACGGGGCCAACACCGGGGAGCTGTTTTTT. The chain uses TRBV27 and TRBJ2-2; the D call may be TRBD1 or TRBD2 (5 bases each). The CDR3 extends over 15 amino acids. With 3 bases removed from V and 2 bases from J, the gap between germline ends came to 10 bases. Per the germline V gene, CDR1 is MNHEY and CDR2 is SMNVEV (reference sequence).

In its sample, this clonotype was seen a few times. This chain connects TRBV7-2 to TRBJ1-4; a possible D gene is TRBD1 (6 bases). Germline CDR1 reads SGHTA; CDR2 reads FQGNSA. This CDR3 contains 15 residues. V was pared by 4 bases and J by 5 bases, with 14 bases between. The CDR3 loop reads CASSYLGGRNEKLFF. CDR3 sequence (DNA): TGTGCCAGCAGCTACCTCGGGGGGCGCAATGAAAAACTGTTTTTT.

The chain combines TRBV24-1 with TRBJ2-1; 15 positions match TRBD2. Per germline, CDR1 KGHDR and CDR2 SFDVKD. With V trimmed by 5 bases and J by 10 bases, 2 bases remained unmatched. The CDR3 loop spans 14 amino acids. The CDR3: CATSGGLAGGEQFF. Written as DNA, the CDR3 is TGTGCCACCAGTGGGGGACTAGCGGGGGGCGAGCAGTTCTTC.

The gene calls are TRBV19 and TRBJ1-2; D gene ambiguous. The CDR3 runs 12 residues. CDR1 and CDR2 (germline): LNHDA, SQIVND (reference sequence). The germline V and J ends were trimmed by 3 bases and 7 bases, with 9 bases remaining between them. The CDR3 sequence is CASSIFFGGYTF. As DNA, the CDR3 is TGTGCCAGTAGTATTTTCTTTGGTGGCTACACCTTC. Supplemented by reference TRBV19 and TRBJ1-2, the full variable domain reads DGGITQSPKYLFRKEGQNVTLSCEQNLNHDAMYWYRQDPGQGLRLIYYSQIVNDFQKGDIAEGYSVSREKKESFPLTVTSAQKNPTAFYLCASSIFFGGYTFGSGTRLTVV.

The sample holds one count of this clonotype. The V and J genes are TRBV6-1 and TRBJ2-2; possible D gene TRBD2, 6 bases. CDR1 and CDR2 from the germline V gene are MNHNS and SASEGT. CDR3 length equals 15 residues. The V gene lost 6 bases and the J gene lost 2 bases, with 13 bases spanning the gap. The CDR3 DNA reads as TGTGCCAGCAGCCCCCACGGGGGAAACACCGGGGAGCTGTTTTTT. Its translation is CASSPHGGNTGELFF.

V usage is TRBV20-1 and J usage is TRBJ2-3; D is unresolved. This CDR3 has 16 residues. Germline CDR1 reads DFQATT; CDR2 reads SNEGSKA (reference sequence). V lost 5 bases and J lost 5, with 23 bases in between. The CDR3 is CSARPWYSSAVDTQYF. CDR3 bases: TGCAGTGCTCGACCCTGGTACTCCTCGGCAGTAGATACGCAGTATTTT.

Only a few counts were recorded for this clonotype. The CDR3 is CASSLVSLDEQFF. The CDR3 nucleotides are TGCGCCAGCAGCTTGGTTTCGTTGGATGAGCAGTTCTTC. V usage is TRBV5-1 and J usage is TRBJ2-1; D is unclear. The CDR3 totals 13 residues. Trimming took off 0 bases at V and 8 bases at J, with 9 bases between the two ends. The germline CDR1 and CDR2 sequences are SGHRS and YFSETQ.

This clonotype was counted a few times. The chain is built from TRBV7-2 and TRBJ2-4; TRBD2 might be the D (6 bases). In germline, CDR1 is SGHTA, CDR2 FQGNSA. The CDR3 sequence is 14 residues long. Trimming stripped 5 bases from V and 0 bases from J, with 8 bases between. The CDR3 here is CASSTAGAKNIQYF. The CDR3 bases are TGTGCCAGCAGCACAGCGGGAGCCAAAAACATTCAGTACTTC.

This clonotype occurred a few times. The rearrangement uses TRBV6-2 or TRBV6-3 and TRBJ1-5; TRBD1 matches at 10 bases. V gave up 6 bases and J gave up 4 bases; unmatched junction bases: 9. Germline V gene lookup returns CDR1 MNHEY and CDR2 SVGEGT. The CDR3 covers 16 residues. CDR3 sequence (DNA): TGTGCCAGCAGCAGACGGACAGGGGGTGTGAATCAGCCCCAGCATTTT. Translating it yields CASSRRTGGVNQPQHF.

This clonotype was seen repeatedly, ten times or more. This chain connects TRBV7-2 to TRBJ2-1; 12 nucleotides line up with TRBD2. Germline values: CDR1 SGHTA, CDR2 FQGNSA. V gave up 1 base and J gave up 4 bases; unmatched junction bases: 5. The CDR3 is made up of 17 amino acids. The DNA for the CDR3 is TGTGCCAGCAGCTTAGGTTCCCTAGCGGGAGGGTACAATGAGCAGTTCTTC. This sequence encodes CASSLGSLAGGYNEQFF.

The chain joins TRBV28 to TRBJ2-1; possible D gene TRBD2, 5 bases. This CDR3 spans 20 amino acids. The germline gives CDR1 MDHEN, CDR2 SYDVKM. Trimming removed 2 bases from V and 2 bases from J, with 25 bases in between. CDR3 DNA: TGTGCCAGCAGTTTACCGGATGGTGTTAGCGTGAGGTTCCCCTACAATGAGCAGTTCTTC. Its protein is CASSLPDGVSVRFPYNEQFF.

This clonotype appeared a few times. The J gene is TRBJ2-1, the V gene TRBV29-1; 9 positions agree with TRBD2. This CDR3 contains 16 residues. V was clipped by 4 bases and J by 6 bases; unmatched bases: 13. From germline, CDR1 is SQVTM and CDR2 ANQGSEA. In DNA, the CDR3 is TGCAGCGTTGTCTTCTTGCCTAGCGGGAACTCCAATGAGCAGTTCTTC. Amino acid sequence: CSVVFLPSGNSNEQFF.

The CDR3 bases are TGCGCCAGCAGCCCTGGGACAACCGTATCCTACGAGCAGTACTTC. Translating gives CASSPGTTVSYEQYF. V gene TRBV5-1 combines with J gene TRBJ2-7, with D possibly TRBD1 on 6 matching bases. The germline CDR1 and CDR2 sequences are SGHRS and YFSETQ. There are 15 residues in the CDR3. Trimming pared 4 bases from V and 1 base from J, leaving 15 bases between.

The genes are TRBV7-2 and TRBJ1-2; D is unclear. The CDR3 spans 13 residues. Trimming pared 5 bases from V and 8 bases from J, leaving 15 bases between. The germline V gene has CDR1 SGHTA and CDR2 FQGNSA. The CDR3 DNA sequence: TGTGCCAGCAGCCCACAAAATTCTATGGGCTACACCTTC. Residues: CASSPQNSMGYTF. Full variable domain (rest looked up from reference TRBV7-2 and TRBJ1-2): GAGVSQSPSNKVTEKGKDVELRCDPISGHTALYWYRQSLGQGLEFLIYFQGNSAPDKSGLPSDRFSAERTGGSVSTLTIQRTQQEDSAVYLCASSPQNSMGYTFGSGTRLTVV.

This clonotype showed up just a few times. CDR3 protein: CASSDSYYGYTF. CDR3 sequence (DNA): TGTGCCAGCTCGGACAGTTACTATGGCTACACCTTC. V is TRBV6-2 or TRBV6-3 and J is TRBJ1-2, with D perhaps TRBD1 (6 bases). The V end lost 8 bases, the J end lost 3 bases, and 10 bases lay between the germline ends. Germline CDR1 reads MNHEY; CDR2 reads SVGEGT. The CDR3 totals 12 residues.

This clonotype was detected a few times. This rearrangement joins TRBV7-2 to TRBJ1-1, with TRBD1 as a possible D gene (5 bases). The CDR3 has 15 residues. Germline V gene lookup returns CDR1 SGHTA and CDR2 FQGNSA. Trimming pared 0 bases from V and 0 bases from J, leaving 8 bases between. The CDR3 loop reads CASSLAGQMNTEAFF. For the CDR3, the DNA is TGTGCCAGCAGCTTAGCGGGGCAGATGAACACTGAAGCTTTCTTT.

This clonotype was detected many times. This chain links TRBV7-2 with TRBJ2-1; D gene unclear. The germline CDR1 and CDR2 sequences are SGHTA and FQGNSA. The CDR3 extends over 15 amino acids. Trimming pared 3 bases from V and 5 bases from J, leaving 14 bases between. CDR3 sequence: CASSFRWMGNNEQFF. In nucleotides, the CDR3 is TGTGCCAGCAGCTTTCGATGGATGGGGAACAATGAGCAGTTCTTC. Using reference TRBV7-2 and TRBJ2-1 for the parts outside the CDR3, the full variable domain is GAGVSQSPSNKVTEKGKDVELRCDPISGHTALYWYRQSLGQGLEFLIYFQGNSAPDKSGLPSDRFSAERTGGSVSTLTIQRTQQEDSAVYLCASSFRWMGNNEQFFGPGTRLTVL.

This clonotype was detected only a few times. The V gene is TRBV9, the J gene TRBJ2-7; D ambiguous. Germline V gives CDR1 SGDLS, CDR2 YYNGEE. V was clipped by 0 bases and J by 3 bases, with 16 bases between them. The CDR3 is 16 residues long. The CDR3 DNA is TGTGCCAGCAGCGTAGGCGGCAGTGGTCCAGTCTACGAGCAGTACTTC. Its protein product is CASSVGGSGPVYEQYF.

The CDR3 region is CASSLSGPEKFF. The CDR3 coding sequence is TGTGCCAGCAGCTTAAGCGGGCCGGAGAAGTTCTTC. The genes are TRBV11-1 and TRBJ2-1, with D tentatively TRBD2 (6 bases). Germline CDR1 SGHAT, CDR2 FQDESV (reference sequence). The length of the CDR3 is 12 residues. V was clipped by 2 bases and J by 14 bases, with 13 bases between them.

The chain employs TRBV9 and TRBJ2-1; 13 positions agree with TRBD2. Germline trimming cut 0 bases from V and 10 bases from J; bases unmatched to any gene: 7. The CDR3 extends over 16 amino acids. The germline V gene encodes CDR1 SGDLS and CDR2 YYNGEE. The CDR3 sequence is CASSVGTSGGVTEQFF. The CDR3 nucleotides read TGTGCCAGCAGCGTAGGCACTAGCGGGGGGGTGACGGAGCAGTTCTTC.

This clonotype was counted at least ten times. The V call is TRBV12-3 or TRBV12-4, the J call TRBJ2-1; TRBD1 or TRBD2 may be the D gene (7 bases each). Trimming shortened V by 6 bases and J by 10 bases, and 13 bases separated the two germline ends. This CDR3 is 12 amino acids long. CDR3 protein: CASRLQGGEQFF. The CDR3 DNA reads TGTGCCAGCAGACTTCAGGGGGGGGAGCAGTTCTTC.